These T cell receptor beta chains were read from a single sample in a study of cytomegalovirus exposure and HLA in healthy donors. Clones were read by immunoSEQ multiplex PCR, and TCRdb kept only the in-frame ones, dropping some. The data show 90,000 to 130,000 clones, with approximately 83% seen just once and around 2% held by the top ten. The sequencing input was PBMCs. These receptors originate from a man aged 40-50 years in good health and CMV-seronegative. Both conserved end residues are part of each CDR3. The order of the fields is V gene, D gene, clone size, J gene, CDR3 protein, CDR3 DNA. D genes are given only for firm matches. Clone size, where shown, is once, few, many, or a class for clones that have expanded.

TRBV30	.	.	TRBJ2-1	CAGDGAYNEQFF	TGTGCCGGAGACGGGGCCTACAATGAGCAGTTCTTC
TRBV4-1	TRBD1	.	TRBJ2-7	CASSQVSTGGAYEQYF	TGCGCCAGCAGCCAAGTATCCACAGGGGGAGCCTACGAGCAGTACTTC
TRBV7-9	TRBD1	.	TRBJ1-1	CASSTGQGVVTEAFF	TGTGCCAGCAGCACCGGACAGGGTGTAGTAACTGAAGCTTTCTTT
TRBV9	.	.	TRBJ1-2	CASSVDSGYTF	TGTGCCAGCAGCGTAGACAGCGGCTACACCTTC
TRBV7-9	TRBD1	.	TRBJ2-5	CASSLGDRGLETQYF	TGTGCCAGCAGCTTAGGGGACAGGGGTCTGGAGACCCAGTACTTC
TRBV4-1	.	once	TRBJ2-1	CASSQRGTSSSYNEQFF	TGCGCCAGCAGCCAACGTGGGACTTCGAGCTCCTACAATGAGCAGTTCTTC
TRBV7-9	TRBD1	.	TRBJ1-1	CASSDRQGASEAFF	TGTGCCAGCAGCGACCGACAGGGGGCCTCTGAAGCTTTCTTT
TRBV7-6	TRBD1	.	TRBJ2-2	CASSLDEGRGSTGELFF	TGTGCCAGCAGCTTAGATGAGGGCAGGGGGTCCACCGGGGAGCTGTTTTTT
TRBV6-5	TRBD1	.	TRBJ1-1	CASSYSGQGNTEAFF	TGTGCCAGCAGTTACTCGGGACAGGGGAACACTGAAGCTTTCTTT
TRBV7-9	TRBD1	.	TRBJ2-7	CASSRWTGAGEQYF	TGTGCCAGCAGCCGCTGGACAGGGGCGGGGGAGCAGTACTTC
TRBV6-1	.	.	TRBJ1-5	CASSEASAGYQPQHF	TGTGCCAGCAGTGAAGCGTCGGCAGGGTATCAGCCCCAGCATTTT
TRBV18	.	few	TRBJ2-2	CASSPLDTNTGELFF	TGTGCCAGCTCACCACTAGACACGAACACCGGGGAGCTGTTTTTT
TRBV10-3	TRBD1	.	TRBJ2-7	CAISESQGVYEQYF	TGTGCCATCAGTGAGTCCCAGGGGGTCTACGAGCAGTACTTC
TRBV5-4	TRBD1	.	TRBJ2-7	CASSLAGTGIHEQYF	TGTGCCAGCAGCTTGGCCGGGACAGGGATCCACGAGCAGTACTTC
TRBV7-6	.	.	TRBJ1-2	CASSLGGLSYGYTF	TGTGCCAGCAGCTTGGGGGGACTGAGCTATGGCTACACCTTC
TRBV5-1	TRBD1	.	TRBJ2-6	CASSGTGGSGANVLTF	TGCGCCAGCAGTGGGACAGGGGGGTCTGGGGCCAACGTCCTGACTTTC
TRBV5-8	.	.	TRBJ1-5	CASSFTGLSQPQHF	TGTGCCAGCAGCTTCACAGGTCTAAGTCAGCCCCAGCATTTT
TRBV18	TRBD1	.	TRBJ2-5	CASSPDRGYQETQYF	TGTGCCAGCTCACCGGACAGGGGGTACCAAGAGACCCAGTACTTC
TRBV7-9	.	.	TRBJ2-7	CASSLQGPTGEQYF	TGTGCCAGCAGCCTACAGGGTCCCACGGGGGAGCAGTACTTC
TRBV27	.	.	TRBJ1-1	CASSPQVGRNTEAFF	TGTGCCAGCAGTCCTCAAGTCGGGAGGAACACTGAAGCTTTCTTT
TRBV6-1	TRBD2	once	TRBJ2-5	CASSEPTSWETQYF	TGTGCCAGCAGTGAACCGACTAGCTGGGAGACCCAGTACTTC
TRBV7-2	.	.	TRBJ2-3	CASSLGPGSDTQYF	TGTGCCAGCAGCTTAGGGCCAGGGTCAGATACGCAGTATTTT
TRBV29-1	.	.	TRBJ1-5	CSVAGALNQPQHF	TGCAGCGTTGCAGGGGCCCTCAATCAGCCCCAGCATTTT
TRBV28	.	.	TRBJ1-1	CASSSVTEAFF	TGTGCCAGCAGTTCCGTCACTGAAGCTTTCTTT
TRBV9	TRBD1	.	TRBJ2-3	CASSVGTGGADTQYF	TGTGCCAGCAGCGTTGGAACAGGGGGCGCAGATACGCAGTATTTT
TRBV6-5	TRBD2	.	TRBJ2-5	CASSRSGTREETQYF	TGTGCCAGCAGCCGGAGCGGGACCCGAGAGGAGACCCAGTACTTC